Sequencing of this T cell receptor (beta chain) was carried out in a study of cytomegalovirus exposure and HLA in healthy donors. As for this clone: Its antigen is as yet unknown.

The CDR3 extends over 13 amino acids. Germline V gene data show CDR1 as SNHLY and CDR2 as FYNNEI. V lost 4 bases to trimming and J lost 6 bases, with 13 bases between them. Primers for the PCR totalled 60 Vbeta and 13 Jbeta. Assay used: immunoSEQ multiplex PCR; TCRdb lists only in-frame clones, some missing. This sample has 150,000 to 200,000 clones; 60% to 80% occur once, and the top ten carry approximately 6%. Study results and limitations: Cytomegalovirus status was reportedly diagnosed by the classifier with high specificity and sensitivity. Per a later analysis, about 17,000 TCR beta sequences showed association with HLA alleles at 0.05 false discovery rate.

The sample comprised PBMCs. The chain recombines TRBV2 with TRBJ2-7; D gene unclear. This receptor was identified in a man aged 40-55 years in good health and CMV-seropositive. The CDR3 nucleotides are TGTGCCAGCAGTGCCGGAGATTTATCCGAGCAGTACTTC. Translation: CASSAGDLSEQYF.